This T cell receptor beta chain was captured by sequencing in a study of T cells after yellow fever vaccination. Study-wide results and caveats: The presence of abundant clonotypes contaminating from the bulk population was possible in FACS-sorted repertoires. On re-exposure, the response was weaker but peaked faster, at day 5 versus 15.

Germline values: CDR1 ENHRY, CDR2 SYGVKD. V dropped 10 bases and J dropped 4; count of bases not matched to a gene: 5. This CDR3 is built from 13 residues. The study made its TCR cDNA through 5'RACE template switching. That step introduced a universal primer site along with UMIs. TCRdb redid the calling of the 5' RACE reads with MiXCR, one entry per CDR3 protein. The sample holds 250,000 or so distinct CDR3 sequences, less than 9% seen once. A word on this clonotype: No antigen is known for it.

This chain uses TRBV10-3 with TRBJ2-1, with TRBD1 matching over 9 bases. This clonotype originated in a man aged 25 to 45 who received the YFV17D yellow fever vaccine. The sequences come from CD4+ T cells sorted from PBMCs, collected 15 days after the yellow fever booster vaccination. CDR3 nucleotide sequence: TGTGCCACGGACAGGGGATTATACAATGAGCAGTTCTTC. Translated: CATDRGLYNEQFF.